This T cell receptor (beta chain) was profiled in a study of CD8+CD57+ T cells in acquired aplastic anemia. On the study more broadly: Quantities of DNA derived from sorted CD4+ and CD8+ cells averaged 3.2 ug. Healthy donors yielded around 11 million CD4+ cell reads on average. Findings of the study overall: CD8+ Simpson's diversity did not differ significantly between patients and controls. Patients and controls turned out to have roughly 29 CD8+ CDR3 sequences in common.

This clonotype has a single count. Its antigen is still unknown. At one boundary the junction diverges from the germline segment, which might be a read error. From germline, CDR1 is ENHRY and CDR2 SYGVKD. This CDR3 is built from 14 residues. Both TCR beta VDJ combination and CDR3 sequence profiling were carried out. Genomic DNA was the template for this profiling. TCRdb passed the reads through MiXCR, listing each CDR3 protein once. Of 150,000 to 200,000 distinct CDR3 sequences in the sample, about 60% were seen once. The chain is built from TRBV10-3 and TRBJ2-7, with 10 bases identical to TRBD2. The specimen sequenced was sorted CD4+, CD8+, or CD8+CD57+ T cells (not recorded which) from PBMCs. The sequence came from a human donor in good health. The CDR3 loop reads CAISDTSGVYEQYF. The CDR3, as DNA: TGTGCCATCAGTGACACTAGCGGGGTGTACGAGCAGTACTTT.